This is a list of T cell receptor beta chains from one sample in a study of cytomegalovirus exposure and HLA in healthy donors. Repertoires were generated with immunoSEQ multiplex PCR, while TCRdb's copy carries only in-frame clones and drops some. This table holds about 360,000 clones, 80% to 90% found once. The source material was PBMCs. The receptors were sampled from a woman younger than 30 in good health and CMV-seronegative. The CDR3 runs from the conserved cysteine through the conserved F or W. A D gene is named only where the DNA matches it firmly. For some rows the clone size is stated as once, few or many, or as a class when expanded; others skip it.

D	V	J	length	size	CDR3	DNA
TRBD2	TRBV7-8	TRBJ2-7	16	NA	CASSLRLAGGTDEQYF	TGTGCCAGCAGCTTAAGGTTGGCGGGAGGGACAGACGAGCAGTACTTC
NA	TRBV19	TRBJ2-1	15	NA	CASSIEGSSYNEQFF	TGTGCCAGTAGTATAGAGGGGAGCTCCTACAATGAGCAGTTCTTC
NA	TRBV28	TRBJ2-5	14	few	CASSLTGSRETQYF	TGTGCCAGCAGTCTAACAGGGAGTAGGGAGACCCAGTACTTC
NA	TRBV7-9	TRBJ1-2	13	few	CASSANKGDGYTF	TGTGCCAGCAGCGCAAACAAGGGAGATGGCTACACCTTC
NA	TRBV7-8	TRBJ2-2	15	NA	CASSSLVALTGELFF	TGTGCCAGCAGCTCACTCGTCGCCCTCACCGGGGAGCTGTTTTTT
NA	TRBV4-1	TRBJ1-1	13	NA	CASSTPGNTEAFF	TGCGCCAGCAGCACTCCGGGGAACACTGAAGCTTTCTTT
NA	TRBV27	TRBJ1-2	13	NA	CASSKQENYGYTF	TGTGCCAGCAGCAAACAGGAGAACTATGGCTACACCTTC
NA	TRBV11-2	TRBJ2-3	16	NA	CASSPPPGLETDTQYF	TGTGCCAGCAGCCCGCCCCCGGGACTCGAGACAGATACGCAGTATTTT
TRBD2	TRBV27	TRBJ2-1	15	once	CASTQTPGGGNEQFF	TGTGCCAGCACCCAAACCCCGGGAGGGGGCAATGAGCAGTTCTTC
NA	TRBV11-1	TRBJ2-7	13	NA	CATREHGSYEQYF	TGTGCCACCCGGGAGCACGGGTCCTACGAGCAGTACTTC
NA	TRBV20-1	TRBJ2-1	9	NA	CRRESEQFF	TGCAGACGTGAGTCCGAGCAGTTCTTC
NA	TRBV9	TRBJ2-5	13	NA	CASSVEGGETQYF	TGTGCCAGCAGCGTAGAGGGGGGGGAGACCCAGTACTTC
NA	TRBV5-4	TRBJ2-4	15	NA	CASSLDGADGNIQYF	TGTGCCAGCAGCTTGGATGGAGCGGATGGAAACATTCAGTACTTC
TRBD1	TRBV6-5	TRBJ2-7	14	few	CASSSGGTHYEQYF	TGTGCCAGCAGTTCAGGGGGAACTCACTACGAGCAGTACTTC
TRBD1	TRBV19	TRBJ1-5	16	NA	CASRGGQGVGNQPQHF	TGTGCCAGTAGGGGGGGACAGGGCGTCGGCAATCAGCCCCAGCATTTT
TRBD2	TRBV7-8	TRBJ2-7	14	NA	CASSPTGLAYEQYF	TGTGCCAGCAGCCCTACGGGACTAGCGTACGAGCAGTACTTC
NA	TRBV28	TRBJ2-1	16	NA	CASSRHFRTPIGEQFF	TGTGCCAGCAGTCGCCACTTTAGGACACCCATAGGTGAGCAGTTCTTC
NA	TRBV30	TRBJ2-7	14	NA	CAWSVLAGLNEQYF	TGTGCCTGGAGTGTACTTGCTGGGCTCAACGAGCAGTACTTC
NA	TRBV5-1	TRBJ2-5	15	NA	CASSLGAGFEETQYF	TGCGCCAGCAGCTTGGGGGCCGGCTTCGAGGAGACCCAGTACTTC
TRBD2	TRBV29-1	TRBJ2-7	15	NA	CSVEFVTSGNYEQYF	TGCAGCGTTGAATTTGTGACTAGCGGGAACTACGAGCAGTACTTC
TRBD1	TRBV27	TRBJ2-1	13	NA	CASRQGAGNEQFF	TGTGCCAGCAGACAGGGGGCTGGGAATGAGCAGTTCTTC
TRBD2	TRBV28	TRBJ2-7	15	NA	CASSPGLAGSYEQYF	TGTGCCAGCAGCCCGGGACTAGCGGGGTCCTACGAGCAGTACTTC
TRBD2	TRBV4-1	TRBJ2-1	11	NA	CGAGDLNEQFF	TGCGGAGCGGGAGACTTGAATGAGCAGTTCTTC
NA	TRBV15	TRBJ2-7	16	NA	CATSRQGSLLRDEQYF	TGTGCCACCAGCAGGCAGGGGAGCCTCCTTAGGGACGAGCAGTACTTC
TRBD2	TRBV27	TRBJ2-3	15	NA	CASGRGSGGTDTQYF	TGTGCCAGCGGACGCGGGAGCGGGGGCACAGATACGCAGTATTTT
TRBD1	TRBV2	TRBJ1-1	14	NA	CASSLQGGTTEAFF	TGTGCCAGCAGCCTACAGGGGGGGACCACTGAAGCTTTCTTT
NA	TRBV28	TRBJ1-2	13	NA	CATTLATYYGYTF	TGTGCCACCACCTTAGCGACTTACTATGGCTACACCTTC
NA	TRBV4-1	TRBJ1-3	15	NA	CASSQLGGPGNTIYF	TGCGCCAGCAGCCAACTTGGAGGCCCTGGAAACACCATATATTTT
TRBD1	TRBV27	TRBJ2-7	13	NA	CASSWDRAKGQYF	TGTGCCAGCAGTTGGGACAGGGCGAAAGGGCAGTACTTC
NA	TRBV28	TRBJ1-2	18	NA	CASRLPLRRRGANYGYTF	TGTGCCAGCAGACTTCCCCTACGGCGCAGGGGTGCCAACTATGGCTACACCTTC
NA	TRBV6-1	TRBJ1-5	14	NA	CASSENGVLQPQHF	TGTGCCAGCAGTGAAAATGGAGTTCTCCAGCCCCAGCATTTT
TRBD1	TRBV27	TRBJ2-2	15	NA	CASSADRFSTGELFF	TGTGCCAGCAGCGCGGACAGGTTTTCCACCGGGGAGCTGTTTTTT
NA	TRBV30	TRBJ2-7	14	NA	CAWSVHPRNHEQYF	TGTGCCTGGAGTGTACACCCTAGGAACCACGAGCAGTACTTC
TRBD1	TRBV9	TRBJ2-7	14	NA	CASSAGTGQREQYF	TGTGCCAGCAGCGCAGGGACAGGGCAACGAGAGCAGTACTTC
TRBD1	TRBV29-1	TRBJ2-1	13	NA	CSALPLGQGEQFF	TGCAGCGCCCTTCCCCTTGGACAGGGCGAGCAGTTCTTC
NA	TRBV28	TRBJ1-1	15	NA	CASSPRQALGTEAFF	TGTGCCAGCAGTCCGCGACAGGCCCTGGGCACTGAAGCTTTCTTT
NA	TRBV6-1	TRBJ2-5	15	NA	CASRSVTAGQGTQYF	TGTGCCAGCAGATCGGTAACGGCAGGCCAGGGGACCCAGTACTTC
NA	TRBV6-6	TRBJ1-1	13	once	CASSKQGNTEAFF	TGTGCCAGCAGTAAACAGGGGAACACTGAAGCTTTCTTT
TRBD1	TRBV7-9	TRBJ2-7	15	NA	CASSQGTDTTYEQYF	TGTGCCAGCAGCCAAGGGACAGATACGACCTACGAGCAGTACTTC
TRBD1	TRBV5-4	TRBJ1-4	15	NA	CASSIGTGRDEKLFF	TGTGCCAGCAGCATAGGGACAGGGAGGGATGAAAAACTGTTTTTT
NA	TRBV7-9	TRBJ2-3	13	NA	CASSLLGADTQYF	TGTGCCAGCAGCTTATTGGGCGCAGATACGCAGTATTTT
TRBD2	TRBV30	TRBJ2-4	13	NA	CAFSPGAGNIQYF	TGTGCCTTTTCTCCGGGAGCGGGGAACATTCAGTACTTC
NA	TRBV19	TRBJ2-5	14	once	CASKPGGGTETQYF	TGTGCCAGTAAACCTGGAGGGGGCACAGAGACCCAGTACTTC
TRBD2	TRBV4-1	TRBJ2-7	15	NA	CASSPGLARNYEQYF	TGCGCCAGCAGCCCCGGACTAGCGCGTAACTACGAGCAGTACTTC
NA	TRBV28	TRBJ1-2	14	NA	CASSLEGFSYGYTF	TGTGCCAGCAGTTTAGAGGGCTTTAGCTATGGCTACACCTTC
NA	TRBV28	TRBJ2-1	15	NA	CASSPRRGSYNEQFF	TGTGCCAGCAGTCCCCGACGGGGCTCCTACAATGAGCAGTTCTTC
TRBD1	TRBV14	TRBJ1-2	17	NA	CASSQDRDSRTNYGYTF	TGTGCCAGCAGCCAAGATAGGGACAGCCGAACTAACTATGGCTACACCTTC
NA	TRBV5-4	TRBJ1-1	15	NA	CASSPDQGYDTEAFF	TGTGCCAGCAGCCCCGATCAGGGTTACGACACTGAAGCTTTCTTT
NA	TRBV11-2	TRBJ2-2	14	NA	CASSLNGGTGELFF	TGTGCCAGCAGCTTAAATGGGGGGACCGGGGAGCTGTTTTTT
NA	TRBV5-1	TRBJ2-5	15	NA	CASSTTGRRQETQYF	TGCGCCAGCAGCACGACAGGGAGGAGACAAGAGACCCAGTACTTC
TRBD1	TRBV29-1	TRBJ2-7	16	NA	CSASPGTGVGAYEQYF	TGCAGCGCCAGCCCAGGGACAGGAGTTGGGGCCTACGAGCAGTACTTC
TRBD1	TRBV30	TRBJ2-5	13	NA	CAGKIQGAQTQYF	TGTGCCGGGAAAATACAGGGGGCGCAGACCCAGTACTTC
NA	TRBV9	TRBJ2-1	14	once	CASSVRDTVNEQFF	TGTGCCAGCAGCGTACGGGACACTGTGAATGAGCAGTTCTTC
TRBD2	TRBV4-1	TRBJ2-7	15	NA	CASSQEGLLTYEQYF	TGCGCCAGCAGCCAAGAGGGACTACTCACCTACGAGCAGTACTTC
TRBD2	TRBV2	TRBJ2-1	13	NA	CASLAGGEDEQFF	TGTGCCAGCTTAGCGGGAGGGGAGGATGAGCAGTTCTTC
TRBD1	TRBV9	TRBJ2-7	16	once	CASSANPGQGDYEQYF	TGTGCCAGCAGCGCGAACCCGGGACAGGGAGACTACGAGCAGTACTTC
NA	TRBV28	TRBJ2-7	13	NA	CASSYLPDYEQYF	TGTGCCAGCAGTTACCTACCCGACTACGAGCAGTACTTC
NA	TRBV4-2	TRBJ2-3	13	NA	CASSLSQGDTQYF	TGTGCCAGCAGCCTAAGTCAGGGAGATACGCAGTATTTT